This passage covers 24 T cell receptor beta chains from one sample sequenced in a study of OX40 agonist ivuxolimab in advanced cancers. Profiled with immunoSEQ multiplex PCR; TCRdb holds only in-frame clones, not every one. The repertoire holds 70,000 or so clones, with just over 85% as singletons. The source was CD4+ or CD8+ T cells sorted from blood, collected in a trial of the OX40 agonist ivuxolimab. These receptors were taken from an adult with an advanced solid tumor such as melanoma, head and neck, liver or kidney cancer.

A few counts support this clone. The chain has TRBV9 and TRBJ2-3; D unresolved. The CDR3 spans 13 residues. Per the germline V gene, CDR1 is SGDLS and CDR2 is YYNGEE. The ends were cut back, 4 bases at V and 2 bases at J, with 8 bases in the middle. The chain's CDR3 is CASSNPHTDTQYF. As DNA, the CDR3 is TGTGCCAGCAGCAATCCGCACACAGATACGCAGTATTTT.

This clone was seen only once. The genes are TRBV6-6 and TRBJ2-3; no clear D. V was pared by 2 bases and J by 4 bases, with 13 bases between. Germline CDR1 and CDR2: MNHNY and SVGAGI (reference sequence). This CDR3 contains 15 residues. In DNA form, the CDR3 reads TGTGCCAGCAGTTACACCCCTTATGGCGCAGATACGCAGTATTTT. Amino acid sequence: CASSYTPYGADTQYF.

The V call is TRBV6-5, the J call TRBJ1-1, with TRBD1 as a possible D gene (6 bases). The CDR3 contains 15 residues. V lost 7 bases, J lost 0 bases, and 15 bases lay in between. The germline CDR1 and CDR2 sequences are MNHEY and SVGAGI. Written as DNA, the CDR3 is TGTGCCAGCATTCGCCGGGGGGGCCTGAACACTGAAGCTTTCTTT. It translates to CASIRRGGLNTEAFF.

The CDR3 region has the DNA TGTGCCAGCAGCTTACATGGTTACGAGCAGTACTTC. Its protein is CASSLHGYEQYF. V is TRBV7-9 and J is TRBJ2-7; the D is unclear. CDR3 length equals 12 residues. V dropped 2 bases and J dropped 4 bases, with 6 bases sitting between them. Germline CDR1 SEHNR, CDR2 FQNEAQ (reference sequence). The complete variable domain, with remaining parts taken from reference TRBV7-9 and TRBJ2-7, reads DTGVSQNPRHKITKRGQNVTFRCDPISEHNRLYWYRQTLGQGPEFLTYFQNEAQLEKSRLLSDRFSAERPKGSFSTLEIQRTEQGDSAMYLCASSLHGYEQYFGPGTRLTVT.

This clone was recorded a few times. V usage is TRBV5-1 and J usage is TRBJ2-3; 11 nucleotides line up with TRBD2. Trimming cost V 4 bases and J 6 bases; bases outside gene matches: 7. Germline V CDR1 and CDR2: SGHRS, YFSETQ. The CDR3 has 15 amino acids. The CDR3, as DNA: TGCGCCAGCAGCAAGACTAGCGGGGAACGGGATACGCAGTATTTT. As protein: CASSKTSGERDTQYF.

CDR3 sequence: CASSLAEANNEQFF. The DNA for the CDR3 is TGTGCCAGCAGCTTAGCGGAGGCCAACAATGAGCAGTTCTTC. The V and J genes are TRBV7-6 and TRBJ2-1, with D tentatively TRBD2 (5 bases). The ends were cut back, 0 bases at V and 5 bases at J, with 8 bases in the middle. The CDR3 spans 14 residues. Germline lookup yields CDR1 SGHVS and CDR2 FNYEAQ.

The J gene is TRBJ2-5, the V gene TRBV7-2, with no clear D. This CDR3 contains 15 residues. Trimming took 6 bases from V and 4 from J, leaving 18 bases between them. Germline CDR1 is SGHTA and CDR2 is FQGNSA. The CDR3 sequence is CASRKRYLEGETQYF. CDR3 sequence (DNA): TGTGCCAGCAGAAAGAGGTACCTAGAAGGAGAGACCCAGTACTTC. The full variable domain, in which reference TRBV7-2 and TRBJ2-5 provide the parts outside the CDR3, is GAGVSQSPSNKVTEKGKDVELRCDPISGHTALYWYRQSLGQGLEFLIYFQGNSAPDKSGLPSDRFSAERTGGSVSTLTIQRTQQEDSAVYLCASRKRYLEGETQYFGPGTRLLVL.

The rearrangement joins TRBV4-1 to TRBJ1-4; 7 bases agree with TRBD1. The V and J ends lost 1 base and 3 bases, in that order; junction bases with no gene match: 8. The germline gives CDR1 MGHRA, CDR2 YSYEKL. This CDR3 has 17 residues. The CDR3 DNA reads TGCGCCAGCAGCCAAGGTGGAGTCGGGACAGCTAATGAAAAACTGTTTTTT. This codes for CASSQGGVGTANEKLFF.

The chain uses TRBV28 and TRBJ1-2, with 7 bases that match TRBD1. V gave up 6 bases and J gave up 3 bases; unmatched junction bases: 4. The CDR3 runs 13 residues. Germline assignment: CDR1 MDHEN and CDR2 SYDVKM. CDR3 residues: CASRGQLDYGYTF. The CDR3 coding sequence is TGTGCCAGCAGGGGACAGCTCGACTATGGCTACACCTTC.

The chain has TRBV7-2 and TRBJ1-2; no clear D. The V gene lost 4 bases and the J gene lost 5 bases, with 8 bases spanning the gap. Germline CDR1 reads SGHTA; CDR2 reads FQGNSA. There are 12 residues in the CDR3. The CDR3 loop reads CASSSNAYGYTF. The CDR3 nucleotides read TGTGCCAGCAGCTCCAATGCTTATGGCTACACCTTC.

V gene TRBV6-5 combines with J gene TRBJ1-2; D is uncertain. Per the germline V gene, CDR1 is MNHEY and CDR2 is SVGAGI. Trimming left V 0 bases short and J 5 bases short, with 7 bases between. This CDR3 spans 13 amino acids. In DNA form, the CDR3 reads TGTGCCAGCAGTTACTCGATCGTTTATGGCTACACCTTC. Translated: CASSYSIVYGYTF.

V and J are TRBV30 and TRBJ2-7; perhaps TRBD1 as D (5 bases). The CDR3 is made up of 15 amino acids. The V gene lost 3 bases and the J gene lost 0 bases, with 15 bases spanning the gap. Germline V CDR1 and CDR2: GTSNPN, SVGIG (reference sequence). CDR3 sequence reads: CAWSPPDISSYEQYF. The CDR3 nucleotides are TGTGCCTGGAGCCCCCCGGACATAAGCTCCTACGAGCAGTACTTC.

The chain uses TRBV7-9 and TRBJ2-1; 10 positions match TRBD2. The CDR3 length is 13 residues. Germline loops: CDR1 SEHNR, CDR2 FQNEAQ (reference sequence). V lost 5 bases, J lost 8 bases, and 3 bases stayed unmatched. The CDR3 DNA follows: TGTGCCAGCAGCAAGACTAGCGGGCATGAGCAGTTCTTC. Its protein product is CASSKTSGHEQFF.

This rearrangement joins TRBV9 to TRBJ2-3; D is unclear. V was shortened by 2 bases and J by 3 bases, with 10 bases between the two germline ends. Germline CDR1 reads SGDLS; CDR2 reads YYNGEE. The CDR3 length is 14 residues. CDR3 coding DNA: TGTGCCAGCAGCGTGGGGTACACAACAGATACGCAGTATTTT. Protein product: CASSVGYTTDTQYF.

The chain recombines TRBV6-1 with TRBJ1-2; 10 nucleotides line up with TRBD1. The CDR3 totals 15 residues. The V segment lost 3 bases and the J segment 5 bases; nucleotides outside the gene matches: 6. Germline V lookup: CDR1 MNHNS, CDR2 SASEGT. DNA for the CDR3: TGTGCCAGCAGTGAGATGAGGACAGGGGGATATGGCTACACCTTC. It yields the protein CASSEMRTGGYGYTF.

This clone was picked up one time. The chain recombines TRBV6-6 with TRBJ2-7; D not certain. Deletions cut 2 bases from V and 5 bases from J, with 4 bases between. The CDR3 totals 11 residues. Germline lookup yields CDR1 MNHNY and CDR2 SVGAGI (reference sequence). CDR3 protein: CASSYIHEQYF. CDR3 coding DNA: TGTGCCAGCAGTTACATCCACGAGCAGTACTTC.

The chain is built from TRBV7-2 and TRBJ1-4; 9 nucleotides align to TRBD1. V shed 3 bases, J shed 6 bases, and the junction held 5 bases outside the gene matches. The CDR3 spans 15 residues. Germline CDR1 is SGHTA and CDR2 is FQGNSA. The CDR3 nucleotides are TGTGCCAGCAGCTTGGGGACAGGGAAGGATGAAAAACTGTTTTTT. This gives the protein CASSLGTGKDEKLFF.

This sequence joins TRBV6-5 and TRBJ1-5, with a possible D match to TRBD1 (6 bases). Per the germline V gene, CDR1 is MNHEY and CDR2 is SVGAGI. Deletions cut 5 bases from V and 1 base from J, with 12 bases between. This CDR3 spans 15 amino acids. The CDR3 DNA reads as TGTGCCAGCAGTCCTGACAGGAGGAGCAATCAGCCCCAGCATTTT. The encoded protein is CASSPDRRSNQPQHF.

The V gene is TRBV13, the J gene TRBJ1-2, with D possibly matching TRBD1 (5 bases). The CDR3 sequence is 15 residues long. Germline V gene lookup returns CDR1 PRHDT and CDR2 FYEKMQ (reference sequence). With 5 bases removed from V and 6 bases from J, the gap between germline ends came to 19 bases. CDR3 in amino acids: CASSQGWGGVDGYTF. The CDR3 DNA reads as TGTGCCAGCAGCCAGGGCTGGGGGGGAGTTGATGGCTACACCTTC.

Turning to this clone: An end of the junction does not agree with germline; a read error may underlie this. The V gene is TRBV2, the J gene TRBJ2-5; 12 bases map to TRBD2. The CDR3 totals 14 residues. Germline CDR1 reads SNHLY; CDR2 reads FYNNEI. Here the CDR3 reads CASSELASGGAVHF. CDR3 coding DNA: TGTGCCAGCAGTGAATTGGCTAGCGGGGGGGCGGTACACTTC.

The J gene is TRBJ2-7, the V gene TRBV18; 9 bases are shared with TRBD1. Trimming took 3 bases from V and 7 from J; bases not matched to a gene: 16. Germline V gene lookup returns CDR1 KGHSH and CDR2 LQKENI. This CDR3 region has 17 residues. CDR3 DNA: TGTGCCAGCTCACCCTCGGGACAGGGTGGCGGGTCTAAAGAGCAGTACTTC. Translated: CASSPSGQGGGSKEQYF.

This chain uses TRBV5-6 with TRBJ2-2; 10 bases line up with TRBD2. The CDR3 contains 15 residues. Germline values: CDR1 SGHDT, CDR2 YYEEEE. V was clipped by 0 bases and J by 4 bases; unmatched bases: 0. In nucleotides, the CDR3 is TGTGCCAGCAGCTTGGTAGCGGGGGGCACCGGGGAGCTGTTTTTT. Translation gives CASSLVAGGTGELFF.

This rearrangement joins TRBV11-2 to TRBJ2-5; D is perhaps TRBD1 (5 bases). The CDR3 length is 15 residues. Per the germline V gene, CDR1 is SGHAT and CDR2 is FQNNGV. V lost 1 base, J lost 4 bases, and 13 bases lay in between. CDR3: CASSLVATQGETQYF. The CDR3 bases are TGTGCCAGCAGCTTAGTGGCAACCCAGGGAGAGACCCAGTACTTC. Drawing the rest from reference TRBV11-2 and TRBJ2-5, the complete variable domain is EAGVAQSPRYKIIEKRQSVAFWCNPISGHATLYWYQQILGQGPKLLIQFQNNGVVDDSQLPKDRFSAERLKGVDSTLKIQPAKLEDSAVYLCASSLVATQGETQYFGPGTRLLVL.

V gene TRBV9 combines with J gene TRBJ1-2, with D hard to call. Trimming cost V 0 bases and J 3 bases, with 9 bases left between them. Germline V gene sequence: CDR1 SGDLS, CDR2 YYNGEE. The CDR3 loop spans 14 amino acids. The DNA for the CDR3 is TGTGCCAGCAGCGTAGAATCGGTCGACTATGGCTACACCTTC. This translates into CASSVESVDYGYTF.